The 22 T cell receptor beta chains in this list originate from one sample, sequenced in a study of T cells in localized non-small cell lung cancer. Profiled with immunoSEQ multiplex PCR; TCRdb holds only in-frame clones, not every one. The sample holds approximately 28,000 clones; around 93% are singletons and the top ten take around 4%. The sample consisted of peripheral blood mononuclear cells, taken before any cancer treatment. These receptors originate from a woman aged 40-75 years with stage III lung adenocarcinoma.

This chain's CDR3 is CASSKGTSGGAGETQYF. CDR3 coding DNA: TGTGCCAGCAGCAAAGGGACTAGCGGGGGGGCAGGAGAGACCCAGTACTTC. The chain recombines TRBV5-4 with TRBJ2-5, with 16 bases fitting TRBD2. CDR1 and CDR2 from the germline V gene are SGHNT and YYREEE (reference sequence). This CDR3 is 17 amino acids long. The J segment lost 4 bases and the V segment lost 4 bases, leaving 7 bases of the junction unmatched.

V is TRBV30 and J is TRBJ1-4; TRBD1 aligns across 9 bases. The V gene's germline CDR1 is GTSNPN and CDR2 SVGIG (reference sequence). V was pared by 3 bases and J by 5 bases, with 10 bases of the junction left unmatched. This CDR3 region has 16 residues. The CDR3 DNA is TGTGCCTGGAGCCTCCCAACAGGGGGCGGAAATGAAAAACTGTTTTTT. It yields the protein CAWSLPTGGGNEKLFF.

The chain links TRBV6-1 to TRBJ1-1; D remains unclear. The CDR3 totals 11 residues. The V end was cut by 7 bases, the J end by 1 base, with 4 bases between. Germline V lookup: CDR1 MNHNS, CDR2 SASEGT. The CDR3 here is CASKQNTEAFF. In nucleotides, the CDR3 is TGTGCCAGCAAGCAGAACACTGAAGCTTTCTTT.

The chain joins TRBV6-1 to TRBJ1-2, with 8 nucleotides matching TRBD1. The V and J ends lost 6 bases and 5 bases, in that order; junction bases with no gene match: 2. Germline V CDR1 and CDR2: MNHNS, SASEGT. This CDR3 has 12 residues. For the CDR3, the DNA is TGTGCCAGCAGCGGACAGGGTTATGGCTACACCTTC. It yields the protein CASSGQGYGYTF.

V is TRBV7-7 and J is TRBJ2-6; weak D call: TRBD1 (6 bases). Deletions cut 0 bases from V and 3 bases from J, with 15 bases between. The germline V gene has CDR1 SSHAT and CDR2 FNYEAQ (reference sequence). CDR3 length equals 18 residues. Written as DNA, the CDR3 is TGTGCCAGCAGCTTAGCCCTTACCGTGGGACATGGGGCCAACGTCCTGACTTTC. Its protein is CASSLALTVGHGANVLTF.

V and J are TRBV7-9 and TRBJ2-3; 9 nucleotides align to TRBD2. CDR3 length: 16 residues. In germline, CDR1 is SEHNR, CDR2 FQNEAQ (reference sequence). V trimming: 5 bases; J trimming: 0 bases; junction bases outside the gene matches: 6. CDR3 sequence reads: CASSPRGTSSTDTQYF. CDR3 sequence (DNA): TGTGCCAGCAGCCCAAGGGGGACTAGCAGCACAGATACGCAGTATTTT.

This clone was observed once. The chain recombines TRBV7-9 with TRBJ1-5; D is undetermined. Trimming took 7 bases from V and 0 from J, leaving 7 bases between them. CDR1 is SEHNR, CDR2 FQNEAQ, per germline (reference sequence). This CDR3 comprises 13 residues. CDR3 nucleotides: TGTGCCAGCAAGTTCGATAGCAATCAGCCCCAGCATTTT. Its protein product is CASKFDSNQPQHF.

The chain has TRBV28 and TRBJ1-5; 7 nucleotides align to TRBD1. V lost 5 bases, J lost 6 bases, and 10 bases stayed unmatched. Germline V gives CDR1 MDHEN, CDR2 SYDVKM. CDR3 length: 15 residues. The CDR3 nucleotides are TGTGCCAGCAGTGACAGGGTTGAGGTGTTTCAGCCCCAGCATTTT. The encoded protein is CASSDRVEVFQPQHF. Complete variable domain (other parts from reference TRBV28 and TRBJ1-5): DVKVTQSSRYLVKRTGEKVFLECVQDMDHENMFWYRQDPGLGLRLIYFSYDVKMKEKGDIPEGYSVSREKKERFSLILESASTNQTSMYLCASSDRVEVFQPQHFGDGTRLSIL.

J is TRBJ1-1 and V is TRBV6-5; D may be TRBD1 (6 bases). The V end was cut by 2 bases, the J end by 4 bases, with 8 bases between. Germline-derived CDR1 and CDR2 are MNHEY and SVGAGI. The CDR3 totals 13 residues. The CDR3 sequence: CASSYGGGTEAFF. Here the CDR3 DNA reads TGTGCCAGCAGTTACGGAGGGGGCACTGAAGCTTTCTTT.

The CDR3 region has the DNA TGCGCCAGCAGCTTGAATCTAAGGACTAGCGCTTACACCGGGGAGCTGTTTTTT. Encoded protein: CASSLNLRTSAYTGELFF. J is TRBJ2-2 and V is TRBV5-1, with TRBD2 matching over 9 bases. This CDR3 has 18 amino acids. Trimming removed 1 base from V and 3 bases from J; junction bases left unmatched: 10. Germline assignment: CDR1 SGHRS and CDR2 YFSETQ.

The chain couples TRBV6-5 to TRBJ2-1; 7 bases align to TRBD1. The CDR3 spans 15 residues. V lost 5 bases to trimming and J lost 2 bases; unmatched junction nucleotides: 6. Germline assignment: CDR1 MNHEY and CDR2 SVGAGI. CDR3 nucleotide sequence: TGTGCCAGCAGTGCGACAGGGTCAACCTACAATGAGCAGTTCTTC. It codes for CASSATGSTYNEQFF.

The chain links TRBV30 to TRBJ1-2, with D unclear. Per the germline V gene, CDR1 is GTSNPN and CDR2 is SVGIG (reference sequence). CDR3 length equals 13 residues. The germline V and J ends were trimmed by 0 bases and 8 bases, with 13 bases remaining between them. In DNA form, the CDR3 reads TGTGCCTGGAGTGTAGGAGGGTTTTACGGCTACACCTTC. Protein product: CAWSVGGFYGYTF. Filled out from reference TRBV30 and TRBJ1-2, the complete variable domain reads SQTIHQWPATLVQPVGSPLSLECTVEGTSNPNLYWYRQAAGRGLQLLFYSVGIGQISSEVPQNLSASRPQDRQFILSSKKLLLSDSGFYLCAWSVGGFYGYTFGSGTRLTVV.

The chain combines TRBV19 with TRBJ1-4, with a tentative D call TRBD1 (6 bases). V dropped 4 bases and J dropped 7 bases, with 13 bases sitting between them. The CDR3 runs 14 residues. The germline V gene has CDR1 LNHDA and CDR2 SQIVND (reference sequence). CDR3 protein: CASSTGQIAEKLFF. In nucleotides, the CDR3 is TGTGCCAGTAGTACTGGACAGATCGCTGAAAAACTGTTTTTT.

The rearrangement links TRBV6-6 to TRBJ2-7, with 7 bases lining up with TRBD2. The CDR3 extends over 14 amino acids. CDR1 is MNHNY, CDR2 SVGAGI, per germline (reference sequence). Trimming at V came to 5 bases and at J to 0 bases, leaving 4 bases not matched to a gene. The CDR3 here is CASSNLAVSYEQYF. The CDR3 DNA is TGTGCCAGCAGTAACCTAGCGGTCTCCTACGAGCAGTACTTC.

This chain links TRBV27 with TRBJ1-5; D is undetermined. The CDR3 covers 14 residues. Trimming left V 11 bases short and J 0 bases short, with 14 bases between. Germline CDR1 MNHEY, CDR2 SMNVEV (reference sequence). The CDR3 coding sequence is TGTGCCTCTAAGGAGGACTATAGCAATCAGCCCCAGCATTTT. Translating it yields CASKEDYSNQPQHF.

This clone appeared once. This chain links TRBV2 with TRBJ1-3; a possible D gene is TRBD1 (5 bases). The ends were cut back, 1 base at V and 1 base at J, with 8 bases in the middle. The CDR3 covers 15 residues. Germline CDR1 SNHLY, CDR2 FYNNEI. The CDR3 nucleotides are TGTGCCAGCAGTGAAGGAGGGGCGTCTGGAAACACCATATATTTT. Amino acids: CASSEGGASGNTIYF.

V gene TRBV7-9 combines with J gene TRBJ1-1; no firm D call. CDR1 is SEHNR and CDR2 is FQNEAQ in the germline V gene (reference sequence). V was cut by 5 bases and J by 1 base, with 5 bases left in between. The CDR3 is made up of 12 amino acids. The CDR3 coding sequence is TGTGCCAGCAGCCGGGGGAACACTGAAGCTTTCTTT. Its protein is CASSRGNTEAFF.

V gene TRBV9 combines with J gene TRBJ2-5; 11 positions agree with TRBD2. Germline CDR1 and CDR2: SGDLS and YYNGEE. The CDR3 is 18 amino acids. V gave up 4 bases and J gave up 3 bases; unmatched junction bases: 14. The CDR3 region is CASSPRVKLAGGEETQYF. As DNA, the CDR3 is TGTGCCAGCAGCCCCCGGGTTAAGCTAGCGGGAGGCGAAGAGACCCAGTACTTC.

CDR3 coding DNA: TGCGCCAGCAGTGATCCACTGACAGGGACGAAAGAGACCCAGTACTTC. Protein: CASSDPLTGTKETQYF. The chain combines TRBV10-2 with TRBJ2-5, with 7 positions matching TRBD1. This CDR3 comprises 16 residues. Germline V gene sequence: CDR1 WSHSY, CDR2 SAAADI. The V gene end was trimmed by 3 bases and the J gene end by 3 bases; junction bases not matched to a gene: 10.

This clone was detected only once. V gene TRBV5-1 combines with J gene TRBJ1-4; D unresolved. Per the germline V gene, CDR1 is SGHRS and CDR2 is YFSETQ. V gave up 0 bases and J gave up 4 bases, with 10 bases separating them. This CDR3 comprises 15 residues. The CDR3 spells CASSLEGNLNEKLFF. The CDR3 bases are TGCGCCAGCAGCTTGGAGGGAAACCTTAATGAAAAACTGTTTTTT.

For the CDR3, the DNA is TGTGCCAGCAGCCAAGATGGGACTATAAATGAGCAGTTCTTC. Translated, it gives CASSQDGTINEQFF. The chain joins TRBV4-2 to TRBJ2-1, with 7 bases fitting TRBD2. Germline V gives CDR1 LGHNA, CDR2 YNFKEQ. After removal of 0 bases from V and 7 bases from J, the junction contained 3 bases not matched to a gene. The CDR3 is 14 residues long.

The gene calls are TRBV19 and TRBJ2-1; D is perhaps TRBD2 (7 bases). Germline values: CDR1 LNHDA, CDR2 SQIVND (reference sequence). CDR3 size: 17 residues. V was shortened by 1 base and J by 3 bases, with 16 bases between the two germline ends. The CDR3 nucleotides are TGTGCCAGTAGTATAGCCCCAAGCGGGACAAGCTACAATGAGCAGTTCTTC. Translating it yields CASSIAPSGTSYNEQFF.